The 27 T cell receptor beta chains below all came from one sample that was sequenced in a study of CD8 T cells in ankylosing spondylitis. TCRdb re-called the 5' RACE reads through MiXCR, storing one row per CDR3 protein. The data show hundreds of thousands of distinct CDR3 sequences, with 20% to 30% seen just once and less than 8.5% held by the top ten. The sequenced sample consisted of blood, either unsorted or a sorted T cell fraction (not recorded which). These receptors originate from a male donor with ankylosing spondylitis or in good health (not recorded which).

V and J are TRBV2 and TRBJ2-5; D gene uncertain. With 7 bases removed from V and 2 bases from J, the gap between germline ends came to 17 bases. Per the germline V gene, CDR1 is SNHLY and CDR2 is FYNNEI. This CDR3 is 15 amino acids long. This chain's CDR3 is CASTLQDRAQETQYF. The CDR3 DNA reads TGTGCCAGCACCCTGCAAGATCGGGCTCAAGAGACCCAGTACTTC.

Many counts were recorded for this clonotype. This chain uses TRBV29-1 with TRBJ2-5, with D maybe TRBD2 (7 bases). The CDR3 spans 12 residues. Trimming removed 7 bases from V and 4 bases from J, with 13 bases in between. The V gene's germline CDR1 is SQVTM and CDR2 ANQGSEA. CDR3 in amino acids: CSGRGAVETQYF. The CDR3 coding sequence is TGCAGCGGCCGGGGGGCTGTAGAGACCCAGTACTTC.

The DNA for the CDR3 is TGTGCCAGCAGTTTCGGAACCTACGAGCAGTACTTC. Its protein is CASSFGTYEQYF. This chain joins TRBV12-3 or TRBV12-4 and TRBJ2-7, with D unresolved. V gave up 3 bases and J gave up 2 bases, with 5 bases separating them. The CDR3 is 12 amino acids.

This clonotype was seen many times. The V gene is TRBV9, the J gene TRBJ2-1; tentative D call: TRBD2 (5 bases). This CDR3 has 13 amino acids. Germline CDR1 reads SGDLS; CDR2 reads YYNGEE. Trimming took 4 bases from V and 8 from J, leaving 13 bases between them. CDR3: CASSPLGRDEQFF. The CDR3 DNA follows: TGTGCCAGCAGCCCACTAGGACGGGATGAGCAGTTCTTC.

The rearrangement joins TRBV12-3 or TRBV12-4 to TRBJ2-3; 12 bases map to TRBD2. Losses at the gene ends were 6 bases for V and 1 base for J; bases not matched to a gene: 5. The CDR3 sequence is 16 residues long. CDR3 region: CASRTGLAGRTDTQYF. For the CDR3, the DNA is TGTGCCAGCAGGACAGGACTAGCGGGGCGCACAGATACGCAGTATTTT.

This clonotype was observed many times. The rearrangement links TRBV3-1 to TRBJ2-1, with 14 bases matching TRBD2. The CDR3 covers 16 residues. From germline, CDR1 is LGHDT and CDR2 YNNKEL (reference sequence). Trimming at V came to 4 bases and at J to 9 bases, leaving 8 bases not matched to a gene. CDR3 coding DNA: TGTGCCAGCAGCCTTGGGACTAGCGGGAGCGGTGGTGAGCAGTTCTTC. This gives the protein CASSLGTSGSGGEQFF.

The CDR3: CASTQNLGTRSVEQFF. As DNA, the CDR3 is TGTGCCAGCACCCAAAATCTCGGGACTAGGTCGGTTGAGCAGTTCTTC. This chain joins TRBV12-3 or TRBV12-4 and TRBJ2-1; 8 bases match TRBD2. V dropped 7 bases and J dropped 9; count of bases not matched to a gene: 17. This CDR3 has 16 amino acids.

V gene TRBV6-2 or TRBV6-3 combines with J gene TRBJ2-7; possible D gene TRBD1, 5 bases. The CDR3 sequence is 16 residues long. Germline V gives CDR1 MNHEY, CDR2 SVGEGT. V was cut by 6 bases and J by 1 base, with 19 bases left in between. The CDR3 sequence is CASSLRDWSGSYEQYF. CDR3 coding DNA: TGTGCCAGCAGCCTCAGGGATTGGAGTGGGTCCTACGAGCAGTACTTC.

This clonotype was found many times. The chain couples TRBV4-3 to TRBJ2-1; 8 bases map to TRBD1. Germline-derived CDR1 and CDR2 are LGHNA and YSLEER. This CDR3 is 16 amino acids long. Losses at the gene ends were 0 bases for V and 6 bases for J; bases not matched to a gene: 7. The CDR3 protein is CASSQEGRGLPNEQFF. In DNA, the CDR3 is TGCGCCAGCAGCCAAGAAGGCAGGGGGCTGCCCAATGAGCAGTTCTTC.

A few counts support this clonotype. The gene calls are TRBV19 and TRBJ2-1, with 13 nucleotides matching TRBD2. The junction had 8 bases not matched to a gene; V was cut back by 9 bases and J by 9 bases. The CDR3 consists of 14 residues. The germline gives CDR1 LNHDA, CDR2 SQIVND (reference sequence). The chain's CDR3 is CASQGLAGAREQFF. The DNA for the CDR3 is TGTGCCAGCCAAGGACTAGCGGGAGCGCGTGAGCAGTTCTTC.

Only a few counts were recorded for this clonotype. This sequence joins TRBV6-1 and TRBJ2-1; perhaps TRBD2 as D (5 bases). Per germline, CDR1 MNHNS and CDR2 SASEGT. This CDR3 spans 14 amino acids. V shed 8 bases and J shed 6 bases, with 17 bases lying between them. CDR3 amino acids: CASEGTRGPNEQFF. In nucleotides, the CDR3 is TGTGCCAGCGAAGGAACTCGGGGTCCCAATGAGCAGTTCTTC.

This clonotype was seen at least ten times. J is TRBJ2-7 and V is TRBV6-1; possible D gene TRBD1, 5 bases. Per germline, CDR1 MNHNS and CDR2 SASEGT. This CDR3 region has 13 residues. Trimming pared 10 bases from V and 2 bases from J, leaving 15 bases between. The CDR3 region is CATKDTVTYEQYF. The CDR3 region has the DNA TGTGCCACAAAGGACACTGTAACCTACGAGCAGTACTTC.

This chain uses TRBV6-2 or TRBV6-3 with TRBJ2-7; 11 bases agree with TRBD2. This CDR3 is built from 14 residues. Looked up from germline, CDR1 is MNHEY and CDR2 is SVGEGT. V shed 5 bases, J shed 3 bases, and the junction held 3 bases outside the gene matches. The CDR3 nucleotides read TGTGCCAGCAGTGCGACTAGCGGGGTCTACGAGCAGTACTTC. Amino acid sequence: CASSATSGVYEQYF.

The rearrangement uses TRBV20-1 and TRBJ2-7, with TRBD2 as a possible D gene (6 bases). In germline, CDR1 is DFQATT, CDR2 SNEGSKA (reference sequence). This CDR3 has 13 amino acids. V was shortened by 5 bases and J by 5 bases, with 16 bases between the two germline ends. CDR3 sequence (DNA): TGCAGTGCTGCGGGACCTGGCATTGACGAGCAGTACTTC. Amino acid sequence: CSAAGPGIDEQYF.

This chain connects TRBV11-2 to TRBJ2-2, with D maybe TRBD1 (6 bases). Germline CDR1 reads SGHAT; CDR2 reads FQNNGV. This CDR3 is built from 13 residues. V was shortened by 5 bases and J by 6 bases, with 10 bases between the two germline ends. CDR3 bases: TGTGCCAGCAGCATACAGGGACCCGGGGAGCTGTTTTTT. Amino acids: CASSIQGPGELFF.

This clonotype was counted ten times or more. The chain recombines TRBV29-1 with TRBJ2-1; no clear D. The germline V and J ends were trimmed by 6 bases and 0 bases, with 12 bases remaining between them. Germline loops: CDR1 SQVTM, CDR2 ANQGSEA. The CDR3 totals 14 residues. CDR3 DNA: TGCAGCGTCGCTACTGGCAGCTCCTACAATGAGCAGTTCTTC. Residues: CSVATGSSYNEQFF.

J is TRBJ2-5 and V is TRBV9; a possible D gene is TRBD1 (5 bases). The CDR3 consists of 16 residues. Trimming removed 0 bases at V and 5 bases at J, with 17 bases between. Germline CDR1 is SGDLS and CDR2 is YYNGEE. CDR3 protein: CASSVASRVELETQYF. The CDR3 nucleotides read TGTGCCAGCAGCGTAGCCAGCAGGGTGGAGTTGGAGACCCAGTACTTC.

The V and J genes are TRBV20-1 and TRBJ1-1; TRBD1 is a possible D gene (5 bases). Germline CDR1 DFQATT, CDR2 SNEGSKA (reference sequence). This CDR3 is built from 13 residues. The V end lost 5 bases, the J end lost 3 bases, and 13 bases lay between the germline ends. This chain's CDR3 is CSARATVDTEAFF. In DNA, the CDR3 is TGCAGTGCTCGGGCGACAGTAGACACTGAAGCTTTCTTT.

V is TRBV6-1 and J is TRBJ2-1, with 13 bases aligning to TRBD2. V lost 6 bases, J lost 6 bases, and 5 bases stayed unmatched. The germline CDR1 and CDR2 sequences are MNHNS and SASEGT. The CDR3 has 15 amino acids. The CDR3 region is CASRELAGGSNEQFF. The DNA of the CDR3 is TGTGCCAGCAGGGAACTAGCGGGAGGGAGCAATGAGCAGTTCTTC.

This clonotype was detected ten times or more. The rearrangement joins TRBV12-3 or TRBV12-4 to TRBJ2-4; D possibly corresponds to TRBD2 (5 bases). The ends were cut back, 6 bases at V and 1 base at J, with 16 bases in the middle. CDR3 length: 16 amino acids. CDR3 sequence (DNA): TGTGCCAGCAGCCTTTATGGAGGCGGGGCCAAAAACATTCAGTACTTC. It translates to CASSLYGGGAKNIQYF.

This clonotype was counted ten times or more. The chain employs TRBV20-1 and TRBJ1-2, with D uncertain. Germline V lookup: CDR1 DFQATT, CDR2 SNEGSKA (reference sequence). The ends were cut back, 3 bases at V and 2 bases at J, with 7 bases in the middle. This CDR3 is 12 amino acids long. CDR3 region: CSASGKNYGYTF. Here the CDR3 DNA reads TGCAGTGCTAGTGGGAAGAACTATGGCTACACCTTC.

The table lists this clonotype with many counts. The chain carries TRBV10-3 and TRBJ2-3; D ambiguous. The CDR3 has 12 residues. Germline V gene lookup returns CDR1 ENHRY and CDR2 SYGVKD. The germline V and J ends were trimmed by 4 bases and 1 base, with 3 bases remaining between them. In DNA form, the CDR3 reads TGTGCCATCAGTGCCCGCACAGATACGCAGTATTTT. Its protein product is CAISARTDTQYF.

This clonotype has at least ten counts. The chain carries TRBV11-2 and TRBJ2-3; the D is unclear. Germline values: CDR1 SGHAT, CDR2 FQNNGV. The CDR3 consists of 15 residues. V was shortened by 1 base and J by 1 base, with 9 bases between the two germline ends. The chain's CDR3 is CASSLGVLGTDTQYF. The CDR3 nucleotides are TGTGCCAGCAGCTTAGGTGTTCTTGGCACAGATACGCAGTATTTT.

This clonotype was seen repeatedly, ten times or more. V gene TRBV19 combines with J gene TRBJ2-1, with D maybe TRBD2 (6 bases). The germline V gene encodes CDR1 LNHDA and CDR2 SQIVND (reference sequence). There are 14 residues in the CDR3. Trimming removed 5 bases at V and 4 bases at J, with 12 bases between. The CDR3 region is CASSGDSWYNEQFF. The CDR3 DNA is TGTGCCAGTAGTGGGGACTCGTGGTACAATGAGCAGTTCTTC.

This clonotype appeared many times. The J gene is TRBJ1-5, the V gene TRBV27; TRBD1 aligns across 11 bases. Per germline, CDR1 MNHEY and CDR2 SMNVEV (reference sequence). The V segment lost 4 bases and the J segment 6 bases; nucleotides outside the gene matches: 8. The CDR3 consists of 16 residues. In DNA form, the CDR3 reads TGTGCCAGCAGTTCGGGAGGGGGACAGGGGGGTCAGCCCCAGCATTTT. Encoded protein: CASSSGGGQGGQPQHF.

This clonotype has ten or more counts. The chain carries TRBV20-1 and TRBJ2-7; D might be TRBD2 (6 bases). This CDR3 is built from 15 residues. Trimming cost V 0 bases and J 2 bases, with 14 bases left between them. Germline V gene lookup returns CDR1 DFQATT and CDR2 SNEGSKA (reference sequence). The CDR3 here is CSARDPAGLAYEQYF. CDR3 nucleotides: TGCAGTGCTAGAGATCCGGCGGGATTAGCCTACGAGCAGTACTTC.

V gene TRBV5-1 combines with J gene TRBJ2-7; 9 bases match TRBD2. The CDR3 loop spans 14 amino acids. V gave up 5 bases and J gave up 2 bases; unmatched junction bases: 5. Germline V gene data show CDR1 as SGHRS and CDR2 as YFSETQ. CDR3 sequence: CASSASGGTYEQYF. CDR3 DNA: TGCGCCAGCAGTGCGAGCGGGGGGACCTACGAGCAGTACTTC. The full variable domain, rest sourced from reference TRBV5-1 and TRBJ2-7, is KAGVTQTPRYLIKTRGQQVTLSCSPISGHRSVSWYQQTPGQGLQFLFEYFSETQRNKGNFPGRFSGRQFSNSRSEMNVSTLELGDSALYLCASSASGGTYEQYFGPGTRLTVT.